This passage covers 23 T cell receptor beta chains from one sample sequenced in a study of shared clonotypes between healthy human individuals. The repertoire was sequenced with immunoSEQ multiplex PCR; TCRdb's copy has only in-frame clones and lacks some. The sample gives roughly 1 million clones, 70% to 80% of which show up once; approximately 0.5% is in the top ten. Sequences were obtained from memory CD4+ T cells from PBMCs. Indicated subset: CD45RA-negative fraction. The receptors derive from a man between 18 and 29 years old in good health. Some clones in this sample may be carry-over from other donors' samples.

V gene TRBV5-1 combines with J gene TRBJ2-1, with TRBD2 matching over 7 bases. The CDR3 contains 15 residues. The germline V gene encodes CDR1 SGHRS and CDR2 YFSETQ. V was clipped by 3 bases and J by 10 bases; unmatched bases: 13. The CDR3 protein is CASSSTTSSHREQFF. DNA of the CDR3: TGCGCCAGCAGCTCGACGACTAGCTCACATCGGGAGCAGTTCTTC.

This clone was seen only once. V gene TRBV2 combines with J gene TRBJ2-3; 12 bases match TRBD2. The V segment lost 8 bases and the J segment 4 bases; nucleotides outside the gene matches: 4. The CDR3 consists of 14 residues. CDR1 SNHLY and CDR2 FYNNEI come from the germline V gene. This chain's CDR3 is CASGRLAGADTQYF. The DNA of the CDR3 is TGTGCCAGCGGGCGACTAGCGGGGGCAGATACGCAGTATTTT.

The V and J genes are TRBV28 and TRBJ1-1, with 9 bases matching TRBD1. Looked up from germline, CDR1 is MDHEN and CDR2 is SYDVKM. V was pared by 6 bases and J by 2 bases, with 4 bases of the junction left unmatched. The CDR3 extends over 14 amino acids. CDR3 residues: CASRGTGINTEAFF. For the CDR3, the DNA is TGTGCCAGCAGGGGGACAGGGATCAACACTGAAGCTTTCTTT.

V gene TRBV5-1 combines with J gene TRBJ2-3; perhaps TRBD2 as D (7 bases). The CDR3 loop spans 15 amino acids. CDR1 and CDR2 (germline): SGHRS, YFSETQ. V lost 4 bases, J lost 5 bases, and 17 bases lay in between. CDR3 DNA sequence: TGCGCCAGCAGCCCGGGGGGCAGGGAGGGAGATACGCAGTATTTT. Its protein product is CASSPGGREGDTQYF.

The gene calls are TRBV5-1 and TRBJ1-4; 7 bases align to TRBD1. The CDR3 runs to 15 residues. The V segment lost 4 bases and the J segment 0 bases; nucleotides outside the gene matches: 3. Germline loops: CDR1 SGHRS, CDR2 YFSETQ. DNA for the CDR3: TGCGCCAGCAGCATGACAGGGCCAACTAATGAAAAACTGTTTTTT. Translated, it gives CASSMTGPTNEKLFF.

The chain recombines TRBV20-1 with TRBJ2-3; 8 bases are shared with TRBD2. Losses at the gene ends were 5 bases for V and 14 bases for J; bases not matched to a gene: 9. This CDR3 region has 11 residues. The germline gives CDR1 DFQATT, CDR2 SNEGSKA (reference sequence). DNA of the CDR3: TGCAGTGCTGGGACTAGAGGGTTTCGGTATTTT. Residues: CSAGTRGFRYF.

The rearrangement links TRBV18 to TRBJ2-1; TRBD2 agrees at 16 bases. Germline V gene sequence: CDR1 KGHSH, CDR2 LQKENI. The V gene end was trimmed by 1 base and the J gene end by 9 bases; junction bases not matched to a gene: 3. CDR3 length equals 16 residues. The CDR3 DNA is TGTGCCAGCTCACCACAGGGACTAGCGGGAGGGAGTGAGCAGTTCTTC. Translated: CASSPQGLAGGSEQFF.

This clone has only one observation. Additional DNA sequences in this sample encode the identical CDR3. The V gene is TRBV28, the J gene TRBJ2-2; D possibly matches TRBD1 or TRBD2 (5 bases each). The CDR3 is 13 amino acids. Trimming cost V 2 bases and J 6 bases, with 7 bases left between them. Germline V gene data show CDR1 as MDHEN and CDR2 as SYDVKM. The CDR3 is CASSLVGAGELFF. Written as DNA, the CDR3 is TGTGCCAGCAGTTTAGTGGGGGCCGGGGAGCTGTTTTTT.

This clone was detected once. V and J are TRBV11-2 and TRBJ2-3; D is unresolved. Trimming shortened V by 6 bases and J by 4 bases, and 17 bases separated the two germline ends. The CDR3 runs to 15 residues. CDR1 SGHAT and CDR2 FQNNGV come from the germline V gene. CDR3 nucleotides: TGTGCCAGCAGGAAACCGGGCAGATTAGCAGATACGCAGTATTTT. The encoded protein is CASRKPGRLADTQYF.

For the CDR3, the DNA is TGCGCCAGCAGCTTGTCCGACAGGGTAGATACGCAGTATTTT. Its translation is CASSLSDRVDTQYF. The rearrangement joins TRBV5-1 to TRBJ2-3; 7 bases line up with TRBD1. Germline loops: CDR1 SGHRS, CDR2 YFSETQ. V lost 1 base to trimming and J lost 5 bases; unmatched junction nucleotides: 4. CDR3 size: 14 residues.

This chain joins TRBV7-8 and TRBJ2-3; D unclear. Germline lookup yields CDR1 SGHVS and CDR2 FQNEAQ. This CDR3 region has 15 residues. V lost 5 bases, J lost 6 bases, and 18 bases lay in between. CDR3 sequence reads: CASSTLTSYSDTQYF. In nucleotides, the CDR3 is TGTGCCAGCAGCACCCTCACGAGCTATTCGGATACGCAGTATTTT. Using reference TRBV7-8 and TRBJ2-3 for the parts outside the CDR3, the full variable domain is GAGVSQSPRYKVAKRGQDVALRCDPISGHVSLFWYQQALGQGPEFLTYFQNEAQLDKSGLPSDRFFAERPEGSVSTLKIQRTQQEDSAVYLCASSTLTSYSDTQYFGPGTRLTVL.

This rearrangement joins TRBV28 to TRBJ1-4; no definite D call. V was cut by 7 bases and J by 5 bases, with 14 bases left in between. Germline V CDR1 and CDR2: MDHEN, SYDVKM. The CDR3 is made up of 14 amino acids. This chain's CDR3 is CASTHPVGNEKLFF. Here the CDR3 DNA reads TGTGCCAGCACCCACCCGGTGGGAAATGAAAAACTGTTTTTT.

In this sample, this clone turned up once. V is TRBV5-1 and J is TRBJ2-2; no clear D gene. V gave up 4 bases and J gave up 6 bases, with 10 bases separating them. CDR3 length: 13 amino acids. Germline CDR1 is SGHRS and CDR2 is YFSETQ. The DNA for the CDR3 is TGCGCCAGCAGCCTCTTGATGGCCGGGGAGCTGTTTTTT. The encoded protein is CASSLLMAGELFF. Complete variable domain (other parts from reference TRBV5-1 and TRBJ2-2): KAGVTQTPRYLIKTRGQQVTLSCSPISGHRSVSWYQQTPGQGLQFLFEYFSETQRNKGNFPGRFSGRQFSNSRSEMNVSTLELGDSALYLCASSLLMAGELFFGEGSRLTVL.

The chain is built from TRBV7-7 and TRBJ2-5, with 7 positions matching TRBD1. The V and J ends lost 2 bases and 1 base, in that order; junction bases with no gene match: 4. Per germline, CDR1 SSHAT and CDR2 FNYEAQ (reference sequence). There are 15 residues in the CDR3. CDR3 sequence: CASSLHRGFQETQYF. DNA for the CDR3: TGTGCCAGCAGCTTACACAGGGGTTTCCAAGAGACCCAGTACTTC.

The chain uses TRBV7-9 and TRBJ2-3; tentatively, D is TRBD1 or TRBD2 (7 bases each). CDR3 length equals 15 residues. The germline V gene encodes CDR1 SEHNR and CDR2 FQNEAQ (reference sequence). The ends were cut back, 1 base at V and 6 bases at J, with 14 bases in the middle. The CDR3 DNA reads TGTGCCAGCAGCTTAGTTCAGGGGGGGCCCGATACGCAGTATTTT. It yields the protein CASSLVQGGPDTQYF.

The chain has TRBV7-3 and TRBJ2-7; 8 nucleotides match TRBD1. With V trimmed by 4 bases and J by 6 bases, 14 bases remained unmatched. The CDR3 sequence is 16 residues long. Germline V gives CDR1 SGHTA, CDR2 FQGTGA. The CDR3, as DNA: TGTGCCAGCAGCTCCCCCCCGACAGGGGTAACTCGCGAGCAGTACTTC. Its protein is CASSSPPTGVTREQYF.

The V call is TRBV28, the J call TRBJ1-5, with 9 bases identical to TRBD1. CDR1 and CDR2 (germline): MDHEN, SYDVKM. The CDR3 covers 13 residues. V was clipped by 8 bases and J by 9 bases; unmatched bases: 8. This CDR3 reads CASWGQGLLPQHF. The CDR3 DNA is TGTGCCAGCTGGGGACAGGGACTCCTGCCCCAGCATTTT.

This chain links TRBV7-2 with TRBJ1-5; no firm D call. Germline CDR1 and CDR2: SGHTA and FQGNSA. With 2 bases removed from V and 5 bases from J, the gap between germline ends came to 10 bases. The CDR3 runs 14 residues. The CDR3 spells CASSLSWADQPQHF. The CDR3 DNA reads as TGTGCCAGCAGCTTATCCTGGGCCGATCAGCCCCAGCATTTT.

This clone was counted between two and nine times. This chain links TRBV7-8 with TRBJ2-3; tentative D call: TRBD2 (5 bases). The V end lost 0 bases, the J end lost 1 base, and 14 bases lay between the germline ends. The CDR3 has 17 residues. Germline loops: CDR1 SGHVS, CDR2 FQNEAQ. DNA for the CDR3: TGTGCCAGCAGCTTAGCTGGACGAGGGAGAGGCACAGATACGCAGTATTTT. Translation: CASSLAGRGRGTDTQYF.

Notes on this clone: At the DNA level, this CDR3 is encoded by other sequences in the same sample as well. The J gene is TRBJ1-2, the V gene TRBV29-1; 7 nucleotides agree with TRBD1. Germline-derived CDR1 and CDR2 are SQVTM and ANQGSEA. Trimming removed 6 bases from V and 6 bases from J; junction bases left unmatched: 7. The CDR3 is made up of 12 amino acids. The CDR3 region is CSVVQGGDGYTF. DNA of the CDR3: TGCAGCGTCGTCCAGGGGGGCGATGGCTACACCTTC.

In this sample, this clone turned up a few times. The J gene is TRBJ2-7, the V gene TRBV11-3, with D tentatively TRBD2 (6 bases). Germline V gene lookup returns CDR1 SGHNT and CDR2 YENEEA. V lost 0 bases and J lost 6, with 9 bases in between. The CDR3 runs to 13 residues. In DNA form, the CDR3 reads TGTGCCAGCAGCTTAGATACGGGAGTCGAGCAGTACTTC. It specifies CASSLDTGVEQYF.

This clone was seen only a few times. Other DNA variants within this sample encode the same CDR3. This rearrangement joins TRBV2 to TRBJ2-5; D gene unclear. This CDR3 comprises 11 residues. Trimming stripped 7 bases from V and 2 bases from J, with 5 bases between. CDR1 and CDR2 (germline): SNHLY, FYNNEI. CDR3 coding DNA: TGTGCCAGCAAATATCAAGAGACCCAGTACTTC. This gives the protein CASKYQETQYF.

This clone was seen just once. CDR3 DNA sequence: TGCAGCGTTGAAGGGGGGGCCCTAGGGGAGGGCTACACCTTC. Protein: CSVEGGALGEGYTF. This rearrangement joins TRBV29-1 to TRBJ1-2, with a possible D match to TRBD1 (6 bases). The CDR3 length is 14 residues. Germline-derived CDR1 and CDR2 are SQVTM and ANQGSEA. The germline V and J ends were trimmed by 1 base and 8 bases, with 17 bases remaining between them. Complete variable domain (other parts from reference TRBV29-1 and TRBJ1-2): SAVISQKPSRDICQRGTSLTIQCQVDSQVTMMFWYRQQPGQSLTLIATANQGSEATYESGFVIDKFPISRPNLTFSTLTVSNMSPEDSSIYLCSVEGGALGEGYTFGSGTRLTVV.